Shown below are 17 T cell receptor beta chains from a single sample sequenced in a study of early T cells in non-severe SARS-CoV-2 infection (dated by TCRdb to the early 2020s). The library was produced with 5' RACE. The data were produced on a NextSeq 500. The public reads were quality trimmed at Q25 with fastp and then assembled into clones with MiXCR by TCRdb, keeping productive beta chains. Here each entry gathers all rows of one CDR3 protein and keeps the most common genes and DNA. This sample lists about 27,000 distinct CDR3 sequences; 2.9% were detected once. The ten biggest clones cover 0.72% of the sample. The sequenced sample consisted of whole blood. The source of these receptors is an adult who was a healthcare worker with PCR-confirmed SARS-CoV-2 infection or an uninfected control (not recorded which).

There are many counts of this clonotype. The rearrangement uses TRBV3-1 and TRBJ2-5; 7 bases fit TRBD1. This CDR3 is built from 14 residues. Germline CDR1 LGHDT, CDR2 YNNKEL (reference sequence). The ends lost 3 bases at V and 3 bases at J; junction bases unmatched: 4. The CDR3 nucleotides read TGTGCCAGCAGCCAGACGACAGGGAAAGAGACCCAGTACTTC. It encodes CASSQTTGKETQYF.

In this sample, this clonotype is medium-sized. This chain connects TRBV7-2 to TRBJ2-2, with D possibly being TRBD1 or TRBD2 (5 bases each). CDR1 and CDR2 (germline): SGHTA, FQGNSA. V shed 4 bases and J shed 0 bases, with 12 bases lying between them. There are 16 residues in the CDR3. The CDR3 loop is CASSSGRTANTGELFF. The CDR3 nucleotides are TGTGCCAGCAGCTCGGGACGTACGGCGAACACCGGGGAGCTGTTTTTT.

This clonotype has just a few counts. The chain carries TRBV7-6 and TRBJ2-5, with 8 bases fitting TRBD2. J lost 4 bases, V lost 7 bases, and 5 bases had no gene match. Germline V gene sequence: CDR1 SGHVS, CDR2 FNYEAQ. This CDR3 contains 13 residues. The CDR3 spells CASIGTSRETQYF. CDR3 coding DNA: TGTGCCAGCATTGGGACTAGTCGAGAGACCCAGTACTTC. Filled out from reference TRBV7-6 and TRBJ2-5, the complete variable domain reads GAGVSQSPRYKVTKRGQDVALRCDPISGHVSLYWYRQALGQGPEFLTYFNYEAQQDKSGLPNDRFSAERPEGSISTLTIQRTEQRDSAMYRCASIGTSRETQYFGPGTRLLVL.

This clonotype was picked up many times. This chain connects TRBV12-3 or TRBV12-4 to TRBJ2-2; D gene unclear. V dropped 2 bases and J dropped 7 bases, with 5 bases sitting between them. The CDR3 sequence is 12 residues long. The CDR3 nucleotides are TGTGCCAGCAGTTTATTAGGCGGGGAGCTGTTTTTT. Translating it yields CASSLLGGELFF.

Many counts were recorded for this clonotype. The chain combines TRBV20-1 with TRBJ2-4, with D possibly matching TRBD1 (6 bases). V was clipped by 0 bases and J by 0 bases, with 9 bases between them. Germline values: CDR1 DFQATT, CDR2 SNEGSKA (reference sequence). CDR3 length equals 15 residues. The CDR3 DNA follows: TGCAGTGCTAGAGAAACAGGGATAGCCAAAAACATTCAGTACTTC. Its protein product is CSARETGIAKNIQYF.

This clonotype has ten or more counts. The gene calls are TRBV20-1 and TRBJ2-1, with 7 bases identical to TRBD1. Germline V gene lookup returns CDR1 DFQATT and CDR2 SNEGSKA (reference sequence). The CDR3 covers 14 residues. V lost 5 bases, J lost 10 bases, and 14 bases stayed unmatched. DNA of the CDR3: TGCAGTGCTTCCCGCGCAGGGGGATCAAGGGAGCAGTTCTTC. The encoded protein is CSASRAGGSREQFF.

This clonotype was seen many times. The V and J genes are TRBV28 and TRBJ2-7, with 9 bases identical to TRBD1. The V gene's germline CDR1 is MDHEN and CDR2 SYDVKM. The CDR3 has 15 residues. The V gene end was trimmed by 6 bases and the J gene end by 2 bases; junction bases not matched to a gene: 8. The CDR3 sequence: CASSQPQGAPYEQYV. CDR3 nucleotides: TGTGCCAGCAGCCAACCACAGGGGGCCCCCTACGAGCAGTACGTC.

V is TRBV20-1 and J is TRBJ1-1, with no clear D. V shed 1 base and J shed 6 bases, with 12 bases lying between them. The CDR3 sequence is 13 residues long. The germline V gene encodes CDR1 DFQATT and CDR2 SNEGSKA (reference sequence). This CDR3 reads CSARGGLGAEAFF. The CDR3 DNA is TGCAGTGCTAGAGGAGGTCTTGGGGCTGAAGCTTTCTTT.

In this sample, this clonotype turned up a few times. The chain has TRBV3-1 and TRBJ2-1; TRBD2 aligns across 12 bases. This CDR3 spans 15 amino acids. Per germline, CDR1 LGHDT and CDR2 YNNKEL (reference sequence). With 1 base clipped from V and 8 bases from J, the junction kept 3 bases outside the gene matches. CDR3 nucleotides: TGTGCCAGCAGCCAAGCGACTAGCGGGGGCTATGAGCAGTTCTTC. Translation gives CASSQATSGGYEQFF.

This clonotype was picked up many times. This chain joins TRBV3-2 and TRBJ2-2; the table's TRBD2 call for D was not verified on the DNA. TRBV3-2 is given as a pseudogene. CDR3 length: 19 residues. The CDR3 sequence: CASSPPWLAGPPNTGELFF. The CDR3 coding sequence is TGTGCCAGCAGCCCCCCCTGGCTAGCGGGGCCCCCGAACACCGGGGAGCTGTTTTTT.

This clonotype qualifies as medium-sized (0.01 to 0.1%). V usage is TRBV7-2 and J usage is TRBJ1-1; perhaps TRBD1 as D (5 bases). The CDR3 extends over 13 amino acids. V was trimmed by 2 bases and J by 5 bases, leaving 9 bases between them. Germline CDR1 and CDR2: SGHTA and FQGNSA. The CDR3 protein is CASSLMGGTEAFF. CDR3 nucleotides: TGTGCCAGCAGCTTAATGGGGGGGACTGAAGCTTTCTTT.

This clonotype was recorded at least ten times. This rearrangement joins TRBV5-1 to TRBJ2-3, with TRBD2 matching 10 bases. The CDR3 runs 16 residues. With V trimmed by 4 bases and J by 0 bases, 5 bases remained unmatched. Germline V gene sequence: CDR1 SGHRS, CDR2 YFSETQ. The CDR3 reads CASSPPTSGSTDTQYF. The DNA of the CDR3 is TGCGCCAGCAGCCCGCCGACTAGCGGGAGCACAGATACGCAGTATTTT.

By frequency in the sample, this clonotype is medium-sized. The chain uses TRBV28 and TRBJ2-7; D is perhaps TRBD1 or TRBD2 (5 bases each). The CDR3 extends over 13 amino acids. Germline V CDR1 and CDR2: MDHEN, SYDVKM. V gave up 3 bases and J gave up 2 bases, with 8 bases separating them. The CDR3 DNA follows: TGTGCCAGCAGTTTGGGGCGGGCCTACGAGCAGTACGTC. Protein sequence: CASSLGRAYEQYV.

This clonotype showed up many times. The chain recombines TRBV9 with TRBJ1-4; TRBD1 might be the D (5 bases). Germline CDR1 reads SGDLS; CDR2 reads YYNGEE. The CDR3 loop spans 14 amino acids. The germline V and J ends were trimmed by 0 bases and 7 bases, with 10 bases remaining between them. In nucleotides, the CDR3 is TGTGCCAGCAGCGTAGACCAGGGAGTTGAAAAACTGTTTTTT. Translation gives CASSVDQGVEKLFF.

There are many counts of this clonotype. This rearrangement joins TRBV19 to TRBJ2-2; D is uncertain. Trimming shortened V by 5 bases and J by 0 bases, and 10 bases separated the two germline ends. CDR3 length equals 15 residues. The germline CDR1 and CDR2 sequences are LNHDA and SQIVND (reference sequence). The CDR3 nucleotides read TGTGCCAGTAGTTTCGAGATCGCGAACACCGGGGAGCTGTTTTTT. The encoded protein is CASSFEIANTGELFF.

This clonotype was counted at least ten times. V and J are TRBV7-3 and TRBJ2-3; D is perhaps TRBD1 or TRBD2 (5 bases each). The CDR3 is 15 residues long. V lost 0 bases, J lost 3 bases, and 10 bases lay in between. Germline-derived CDR1 and CDR2 are SGHTA and FQGTGA. CDR3 sequence: CASSLTGGFTDTQYF. DNA for the CDR3: TGTGCCAGCAGCTTAACTGGGGGTTTTACAGATACGCAGTATTTT.

This clonotype was seen a few times. The chain has TRBV2 and TRBJ1-1, with unresolved D. CDR1 SNHLY and CDR2 FYNNEI come from the germline V gene. This CDR3 spans 13 amino acids. Trimming removed 4 bases at V and 3 bases at J, with 9 bases between. The CDR3 region has the DNA TGTGCCAGCAGTGTGGAGGGCTACACTGAAGCTTTCTTT. Translated: CASSVEGYTEAFF.